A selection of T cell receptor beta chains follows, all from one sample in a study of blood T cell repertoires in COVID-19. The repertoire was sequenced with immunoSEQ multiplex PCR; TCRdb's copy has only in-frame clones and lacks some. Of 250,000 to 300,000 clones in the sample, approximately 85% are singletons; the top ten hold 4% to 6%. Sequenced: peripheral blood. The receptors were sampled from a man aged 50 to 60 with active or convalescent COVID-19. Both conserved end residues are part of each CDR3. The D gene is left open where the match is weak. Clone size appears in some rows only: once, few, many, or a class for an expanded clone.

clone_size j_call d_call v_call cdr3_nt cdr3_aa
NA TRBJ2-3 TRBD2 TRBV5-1 TGCGCCAGCAGCTTGAGTTTTGCGGGAGGCTCGATTACAGATACGCAGTATTTT CASSLSFAGGSITDTQYF
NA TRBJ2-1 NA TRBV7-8 TGTGCCAGCAGCTTAAGAGAGCGGGACAAATACAATGAGCAGTTCTTC CASSLRERDKYNEQFF
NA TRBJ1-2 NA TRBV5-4 TGTGCCAGCAGCGTACAGGGACGATACTATGGCTACACCTTC CASSVQGRYYGYTF
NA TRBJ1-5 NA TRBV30 TGTGCCTGGAGTACCGGGACAAGTAATCAGCCCCAGCATTTT CAWSTGTSNQPQHF
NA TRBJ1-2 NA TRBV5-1 TGCGCCAGCAGCCGCGAAGCATTCCGGGAGTATGGCTACACCTTC CASSREAFREYGYTF
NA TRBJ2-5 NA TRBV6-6 TGTGCCAGCAGTCGGGACTCCCAGGAGACCCAGTACTTC CASSRDSQETQYF
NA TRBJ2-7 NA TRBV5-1 TGCGCCAGCAGCTCAAAAATCAGCGCGGGGCCCTCCTACGAGCAGTACTTC CASSSKISAGPSYEQYF
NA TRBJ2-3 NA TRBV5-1 TGCGCCAGCAGCCCACTAGCCCCCACAGATACGCAGTATTTT CASSPLAPTDTQYF
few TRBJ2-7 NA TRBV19 TGTGCCAGTAGTATTGGGCTGGGGGCGCGCTCCTACGAGCAGTACTTC CASSIGLGARSYEQYF
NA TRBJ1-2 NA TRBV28 TGTGCCAGCAGTTTATGGGAGGGGAGGGAAGATGGCTACACCTTC CASSLWEGREDGYTF
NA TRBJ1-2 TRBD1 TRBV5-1 TGCGCCAGCAGCTTGCTAGGACAGGGGGCTCGCGGCTACACCTTC CASSLLGQGARGYTF
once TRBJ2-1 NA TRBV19 TGTGCCAGTAGTATAGGCCTTAGCGTCTTTGCGGATGAGCAGTTCTTC CASSIGLSVFADEQFF
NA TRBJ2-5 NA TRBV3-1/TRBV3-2 TGTGCCAGCACCGTCCGGGGACAAGAGACCCAGTACTTC CASTVRGQETQYF
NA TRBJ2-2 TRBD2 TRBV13 TGTGCCAGCAGCCAGTGGGGACTAGCTGACTCCGGGGAGCTGTTTTTT CASSQWGLADSGELFF
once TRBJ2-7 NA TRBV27 TGTGCCAGCAGCCCCTGGGGCAGCCAAAGCTCCTACGAGCAGTACTTC CASSPWGSQSSYEQYF
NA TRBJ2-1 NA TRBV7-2 TGTGCCAGCAGCTCTTGGAGTAGTACCTACAATGAGCAGTTCTTC CASSSWSSTYNEQFF
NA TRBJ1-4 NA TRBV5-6 TGTGCCAGCAGCTCCCGGGAGGGGCGGTTAGAAAAACTGTTTTTT CASSSREGRLEKLFF
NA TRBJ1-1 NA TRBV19 TGTGCCAGTAGTACCAAACGCCGAGGTGGTACTGAAGCTTTCTTT CASSTKRRGGTEAFF
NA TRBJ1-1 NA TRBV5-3 TGTGCCAGAAGCCGGAGGGCAAACACTGAAGCTTTCTTT CARSRRANTEAFF
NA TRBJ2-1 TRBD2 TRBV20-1 TGCAGTGCTAGTGTCGGGAGGACCTACAATGAGCAGTTCTTC CSASVGRTYNEQFF
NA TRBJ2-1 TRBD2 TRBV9 TGTGCCAGCAGCGGCGGACTAGTATCCTACAATGAGCAGTTCTTC CASSGGLVSYNEQFF
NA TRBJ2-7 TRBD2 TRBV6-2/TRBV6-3 TGTGCCAGCAGTTATCAGGGTCGGGAGGGCCGCGTGCAGTACTTC CASSYQGREGRVQYF
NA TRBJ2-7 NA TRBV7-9 TGTGCCAGCAGCGCTGGGGGGAGCTCCTACGAGCAGTACTTC CASSAGGSSYEQYF
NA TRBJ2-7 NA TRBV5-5 TGTGCCAGCAGCTTGGAGCTAGCCGGGCTCTACGAGCAGTACTTC CASSLELAGLYEQYF
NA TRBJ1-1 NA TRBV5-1 TGCGCCAGCAGCTTGGCCGCAGGGTATGTTCACACTGAAGCTTTCTTT CASSLAAGYVHTEAFF
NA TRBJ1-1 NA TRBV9 TGTGCCAGCAGCGTAAAACCCGGGACTGAAGCTTTCTTT CASSVKPGTEAFF
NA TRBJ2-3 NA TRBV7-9 TGTGCCAGCAGCCAATGGCCCCACCGGACTCGTCCTGGCACAGATACGCAGTATTTT CASSQWPHRTRPGTDTQYF
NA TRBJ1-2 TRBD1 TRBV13 TGTGCCAGCAGACCCTGGGGACAGACCAACTATGGCTACACCTTC CASRPWGQTNYGYTF
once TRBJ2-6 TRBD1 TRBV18 TGTGCCAGCTCAAGTCAGGGGGCCCCTGGGGCCAACGTCCTGACTTTC CASSSQGAPGANVLTF
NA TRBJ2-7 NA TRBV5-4 TGTGCCAGCAGCCCGGTTGTCACAGGGAGTTACGAGCAGTACTTC CASSPVVTGSYEQYF
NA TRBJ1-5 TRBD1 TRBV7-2 TGTGCCAGCTCTGCGGGGACAGGGAATCAGCCCCAGCATTTT CASSAGTGNQPQHF